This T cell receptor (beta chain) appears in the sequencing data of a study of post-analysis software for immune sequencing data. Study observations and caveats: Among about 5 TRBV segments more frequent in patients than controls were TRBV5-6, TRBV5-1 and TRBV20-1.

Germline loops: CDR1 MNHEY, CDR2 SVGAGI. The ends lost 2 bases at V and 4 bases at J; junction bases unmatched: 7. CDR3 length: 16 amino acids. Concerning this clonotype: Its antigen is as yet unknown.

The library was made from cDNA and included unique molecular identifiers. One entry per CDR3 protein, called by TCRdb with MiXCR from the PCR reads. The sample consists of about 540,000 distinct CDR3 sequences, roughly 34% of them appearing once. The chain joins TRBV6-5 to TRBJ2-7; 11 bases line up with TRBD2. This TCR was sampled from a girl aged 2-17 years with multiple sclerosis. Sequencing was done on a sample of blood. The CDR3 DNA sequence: TGTGCCAGCAGTTACGCCACTAGCGGGGGTTGGTACGAGCAGTACTTC. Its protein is CASSYATSGGWYEQYF.